This record covers a single T cell receptor beta chain. The method was immunoSEQ multiplex PCR; TCRdb's version includes in-frame clones alone and lacks a portion of them. The table lists about 64,000 clones, around 90% of them singletons. The record originates from a study of OX40 agonist ivuxolimab in advanced cancers. The CDR3 is 14 residues long. V dropped 7 bases and J dropped 3 bases, with 12 bases sitting between them. Germline V CDR1 and CDR2: LNHNV, YYDKDF (reference sequence). The receptor was derived from an adult with an advanced solid tumor such as melanoma, head and neck, liver or kidney cancer. The specimen was CD4+ or CD8+ T cells sorted from blood, collected in a trial of the OX40 agonist ivuxolimab. The chain couples TRBV15 to TRBJ1-4; D is unresolved. This CDR3 is CATMKGRANEKLFF. The CDR3 bases are TGTGCCACCATGAAGGGTCGGGCTAATGAAAAACTGTTTTTT.